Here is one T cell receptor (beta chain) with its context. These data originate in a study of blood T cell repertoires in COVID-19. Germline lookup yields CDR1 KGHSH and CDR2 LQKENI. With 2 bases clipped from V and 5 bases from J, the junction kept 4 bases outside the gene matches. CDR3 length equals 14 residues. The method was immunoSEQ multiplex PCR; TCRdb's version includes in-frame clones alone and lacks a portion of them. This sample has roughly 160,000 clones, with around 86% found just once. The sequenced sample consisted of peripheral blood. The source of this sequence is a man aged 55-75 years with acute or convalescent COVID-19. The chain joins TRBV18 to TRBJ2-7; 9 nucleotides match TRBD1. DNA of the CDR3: TGTGCCAGCTCACCAGGGGACAGGGACAACGAGCAGTACTTC. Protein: CASSPGDRDNEQYF. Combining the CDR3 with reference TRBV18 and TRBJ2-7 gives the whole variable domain NAGVMQNPRHLVRRRGQEARLRCSPMKGHSHVYWYRQLPEEGLKFMVYLQKENIIDESGMPKERFSAEFPKEGPSILRIQQVVRGDSAAYFCASSPGDRDNEQYFGPGTRLTVT.